A selection of T cell receptor beta chains follows, all from one sample in a study of blood T cell repertoires in COVID-19. Measured with immunoSEQ multiplex PCR; TCRdb has only the in-frame clones, and not every one. The sample lists 150,000 to 200,000 clones; 80% to 90% were seen once. Sequencing used peripheral blood. The receptors originated from a man aged 18 to 30 who had recovered from COVID-19. Both conserved end residues are part of each CDR3. A D gene is named only where the DNA matches it firmly. Size values are once, few and many counts, or a class for expanded clones, and some rows have none.

>NA|TRBD2|TRBJ2-1|TRBV7-8
TGTGCCAGCAGCTTAGTGCGGGGGTACTCCTACAATGAGCAGTTCTTC
CASSLVRGYSYNEQFF
>NA|NA|TRBJ2-1|TRBV7-3
TGTGCCAGCAGCCGAGGGTTTGGAAATGAGCAGTTCTTC
CASSRGFGNEQFF
>NA|NA|TRBJ1-5|TRBV15
TGTGCCACCAGCAGACTCAGGACCTCGGGATCAATACCCCAGCATTTT
CATSRLRTSGSIPQHF
>NA|NA|TRBJ1-1|TRBV5-4
TGTGCCAGCAGCGGAGGGTCGAACACTGAAGCTTTCTTT
CASSGGSNTEAFF
>once|NA|TRBJ2-3|TRBV6-5
TGTGCCAGCAGCCGTCTAGCGTTTAGCACAGATACGCAGTATTTT
CASSRLAFSTDTQYF
>NA|TRBD1|TRBJ2-4|TRBV5-8
TGTGCCAGCAGCTTGGGGCAGGGGGCAGGAAACATTCAGTACTTC
CASSLGQGAGNIQYF
>NA|NA|TRBJ1-4|TRBV2
TGTGCCAGCAGCCGGACAGATCCGTATGCAACTAATGAAAAACTGTTTTTT
CASSRTDPYATNEKLFF
>NA|TRBD2|TRBJ2-1|TRBV7-9
TGTGCCAGCAGCTTAGAAACTAGCGGGAGTAAATATGAGCAGTTCTTC
CASSLETSGSKYEQFF
>NA|TRBD1|TRBJ1-1|TRBV11-2
TGTGCCAGCAGCCCGATTATCGACAGGGGTGAAGCTTTCTTT
CASSPIIDRGEAFF
>NA|NA|TRBJ2-7|TRBV2
TGTGCTACCCAGGACTCCCACTACGAGCAGTACTTC
CATQDSHYEQYF
>NA|TRBD1|TRBJ2-4|TRBV14
TGTGCCAGCAGCCAACAGGGGGCGAGCGCCAAAAACATTCAGTACTTC
CASSQQGASAKNIQYF
>once|TRBD2|TRBJ2-7|TRBV4-1
TGCGCCAGCAGCCAAGATAGCTTCGGGACTAGCGGCTACGAGCAGTACTTC
CASSQDSFGTSGYEQYF
>NA|NA|TRBJ1-4|TRBV11-2
TGTGCCAGCAGCGGAGGGGATGAAAAACTGTTTTTT
CASSGGDEKLFF
>NA|TRBD1|TRBJ1-2|TRBV6-2/TRBV6-3
TGTGCCAGCAGTCGATCCGGGACAGACTATGGCTACACCTTC
CASSRSGTDYGYTF
>NA|NA|TRBJ2-3|TRBV7-3
TGTGCCAGCAGTCGGGGACTGGGGGAAGGAGATACGCAGTATTTT
CASSRGLGEGDTQYF
>NA|NA|TRBJ2-3|TRBV5-8
TGTGCCAGCAGCCCCCCCACTACAGATACGCAGTATTTT
CASSPPTTDTQYF
>NA|NA|TRBJ1-1|TRBV11-2
TGTGCCAGCAGTTCACAGCCGAACACTGAAGCTTTCTTT
CASSSQPNTEAFF
>NA|NA|TRBJ2-7|TRBV27
TGTGCCAGCAGTTTACCCCTAGGCGAGCAGTACTTC
CASSLPLGEQYF
>NA|NA|TRBJ2-7|TRBV7-2
TGTGCCAGCAGCGCGGGGGCTTACGAGCAGTACTTC
CASSAGAYEQYF
>NA|NA|TRBJ1-2|TRBV25-1
TGTGCCAGCAGTGAATCTGGACTCTCACCCAGCGGCTACACCTTC
CASSESGLSPSGYTF
>NA|NA|TRBJ2-5|TRBV21-1
TGTGCCAGCAGCAAAGTACGCAGAGCGGGAGTCAAGAAAGAGACCCAGTACTTC
CASSKVRRAGVKKETQYF
>once|TRBD2|TRBJ2-3|TRBV28
TGTGCCAGCAGCCGAATTAGCGGGAGGGTTGGAGATACGCAGTATTTT
CASSRISGRVGDTQYF
>NA|TRBD2|TRBJ2-1|TRBV6-2/TRBV6-3
TGTGCCAGCAGTTACGTGTACGGTGGAGTAGCGGGAGGTTCCTACAATGAGCAGTTCTTC
CASSYVYGGVAGGSYNEQFF
>NA|TRBD1|TRBJ1-1|TRBV30
TGTGCCTGGAGAGGGACAGGGAAGGCTGAAGCTTTCTTT
CAWRGTGKAEAFF
>NA|TRBD1|TRBJ2-7|TRBV19
TGTGCCAGTAGTCCGAGGGGGCGAGGGTACGAGCAGTACTTC
CASSPRGRGYEQYF
>NA|TRBD1|TRBJ2-7|TRBV5-1
TGCGCCAGCAGCAATTTCGGACAGGATTACGAGCAGTACTTC
CASSNFGQDYEQYF
>NA|TRBD1|TRBJ1-2|TRBV7-9
TGTGCCGCCGGACAGGGCATACGCTACACCTTC
CAAGQGIRYTF
>NA|TRBD1|TRBJ2-2|TRBV6-5
TGTGCCAGCAGTTCCAGGACAGGGGGCACCGGGGAGCTGTTTTTT
CASSSRTGGTGELFF
>NA|TRBD1|TRBJ2-7|TRBV6-5
TGTGCCAGCAGTTACTCGGGACAGAACGTCTACGAGCAGTACTTC
CASSYSGQNVYEQYF
>NA|TRBD2|TRBJ2-5|TRBV27
TGTGCCAGCATGGCGGGGGAGGGGGAGACCCAGTACTTC
CASMAGEGETQYF
>NA|NA|TRBJ1-5|TRBV7-2
TGTGCCAGCAGCCTCGACAGTTACAATCAGCCCCAGCATTTT
CASSLDSYNQPQHF
>once|NA|TRBJ1-5|TRBV19
TGTGCCAGTAGTATCGCGGGGGGGCCAGGGGAGCCCCAGCATTTT
CASSIAGGPGEPQHF
>NA|TRBD2|TRBJ2-7|TRBV12-3/TRBV12-4
TGTGCCAGCAGTTTCGGGACTAGCGGGAGCAGGTACTTC
CASSFGTSGSRYF
>few|NA|TRBJ2-1|TRBV5-8
TGTGCCAGCAGCGAGCCTATAAGCAATGAGCAGTTCTTC
CASSEPISNEQFF
>NA|NA|TRBJ2-2|TRBV12-2
TGTGCAAGTCGTTTGGACAAGGGCACCGGGGAGCTGTTTTTT
CASRLDKGTGELFF
>NA|TRBD2|TRBJ2-3|TRBV7-2
TGTGCCAGCAGCCGCGGACTAGCGCACACAGATACGCAGTATTTT
CASSRGLAHTDTQYF